This T cell receptor (beta chain) was retrieved from a study of blood T cell repertoires in COVID-19. Study-level background: The origin of the acute and convalescent COVID-19 samples was the United States, Italy and Spain. From T cells, B-cell-depleted T cells, or PBMCs came the material, which was cDNA or gDNA.

As handled by the study authors: The authors estimated nucleated cell counts from reference gene primer amplification. Profiling relied on immunoSEQ multiplex PCR, and the TCRdb table lists in-frame clones only, not all of them. The V and J calls and clone size come from that table; D and trimming were worked out from the DNA. The sample consists of about 140,000 clones, roughly 85% of them appearing once. The sequenced sample consisted of peripheral blood. The receptor's source is a human donor in a cohort sampled during active COVID-19.

The CDR3 DNA reads as TGTGCCAGCAGCATACAGGAATTAACCGGGGAGCTGTTTTTT. It is translated as CASSIQELTGELFF. The chain uses TRBV11-2 and TRBJ2-2, with D maybe TRBD1 (5 bases). Germline V gene sequence: CDR1 SGHAT, CDR2 FQNNGV. This CDR3 region has 14 residues. V shed 5 bases and J shed 5 bases, with 12 bases lying between them.